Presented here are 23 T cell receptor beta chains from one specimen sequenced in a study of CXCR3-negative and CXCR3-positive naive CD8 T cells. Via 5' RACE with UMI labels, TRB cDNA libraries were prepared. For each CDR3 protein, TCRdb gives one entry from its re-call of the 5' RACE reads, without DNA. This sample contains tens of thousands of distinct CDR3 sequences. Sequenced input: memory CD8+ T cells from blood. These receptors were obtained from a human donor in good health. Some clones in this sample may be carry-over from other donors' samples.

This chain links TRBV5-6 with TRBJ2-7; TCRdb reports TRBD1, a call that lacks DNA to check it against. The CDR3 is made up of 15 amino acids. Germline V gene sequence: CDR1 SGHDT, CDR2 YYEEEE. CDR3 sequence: CASSFTQVNPYEQYF.

The CDR3 protein is CASSQDWSRQGAPGELFF. The J gene is TRBJ2-2, the V gene TRBV4-3; as DNA is missing, the TRBD1 call by TCRdb cannot be tested. CDR1 and CDR2 (germline): LGHNA, YSLEER. This CDR3 contains 18 residues.

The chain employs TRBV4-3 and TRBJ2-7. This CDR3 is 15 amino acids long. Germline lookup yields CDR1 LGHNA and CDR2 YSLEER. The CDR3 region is CASSPSEASSYEQYF.

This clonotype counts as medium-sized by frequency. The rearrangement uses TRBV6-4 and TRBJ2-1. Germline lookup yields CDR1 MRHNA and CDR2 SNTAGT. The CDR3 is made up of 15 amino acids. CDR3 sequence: CASSPQGDSYNEQFF.

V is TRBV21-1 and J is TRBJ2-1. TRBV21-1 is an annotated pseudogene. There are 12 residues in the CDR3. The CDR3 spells CASRQIYNEQFF.

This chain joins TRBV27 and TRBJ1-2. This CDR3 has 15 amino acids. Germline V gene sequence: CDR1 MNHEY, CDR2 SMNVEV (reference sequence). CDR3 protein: CASISLTEFAYGYTF.

CDR3 sequence: CSARKTSGSNEQFF. The chain is built from TRBV20-1 and TRBJ2-1; no DNA is available, so the TRBD2 call from TCRdb remains unchecked. The CDR3 sequence is 14 residues long. CDR1 and CDR2 (germline): DFQATT, SNEGSKA (reference sequence).

CDR3 amino acids: CSVGLQGAYEQYF. The rearrangement links TRBV29-1 to TRBJ2-7; as DNA is missing, the TRBD1 call by TCRdb cannot be tested. This CDR3 has 13 residues. Germline V gives CDR1 SQVTM, CDR2 ANQGSEA.

The CDR3 region is CASSGGDSLYEQYF. This chain joins TRBV7-9 and TRBJ2-7; TCRdb's D call, TRBD1, is unchecked because there is no DNA. CDR1 and CDR2 (germline): SEHNR, FQNEAQ (reference sequence). There are 14 residues in the CDR3.

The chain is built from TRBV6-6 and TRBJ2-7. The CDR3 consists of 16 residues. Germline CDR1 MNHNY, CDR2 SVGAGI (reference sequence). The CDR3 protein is CASSYSIQASSYEQYF.

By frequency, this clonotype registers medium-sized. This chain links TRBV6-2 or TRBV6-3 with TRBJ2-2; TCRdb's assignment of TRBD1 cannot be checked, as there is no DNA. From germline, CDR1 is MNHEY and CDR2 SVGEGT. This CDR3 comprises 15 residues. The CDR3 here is CASSRQGADTGELFF.

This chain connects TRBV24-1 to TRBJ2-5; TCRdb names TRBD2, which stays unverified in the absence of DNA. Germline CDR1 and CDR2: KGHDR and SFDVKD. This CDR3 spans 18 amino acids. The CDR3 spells CATSDALSGLTRGETQYF.

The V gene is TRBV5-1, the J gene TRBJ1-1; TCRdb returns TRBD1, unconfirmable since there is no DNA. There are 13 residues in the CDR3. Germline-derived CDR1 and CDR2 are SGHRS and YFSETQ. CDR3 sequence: CASSGAGGAEAFF.

The CDR3 here is CASSEVGLAGSSYNEQFF. The rearrangement links TRBV10-2 to TRBJ2-1; the D gene TCRdb calls, TRBD2, cannot be checked with no DNA. Germline CDR1 is WSHSY and CDR2 is SAAADI. The CDR3 spans 18 residues.

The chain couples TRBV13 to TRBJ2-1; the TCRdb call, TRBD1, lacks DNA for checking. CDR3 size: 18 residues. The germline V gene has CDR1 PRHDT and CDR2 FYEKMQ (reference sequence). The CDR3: CASSLGTTITPGDNEQFF.

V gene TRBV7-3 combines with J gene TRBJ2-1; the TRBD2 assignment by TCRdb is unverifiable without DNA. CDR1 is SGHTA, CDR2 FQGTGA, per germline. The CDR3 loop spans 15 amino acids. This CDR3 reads CASSLSAGTYNEQFF.

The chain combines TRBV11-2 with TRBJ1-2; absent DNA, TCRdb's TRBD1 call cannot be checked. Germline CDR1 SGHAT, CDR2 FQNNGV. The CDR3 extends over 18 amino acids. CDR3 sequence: CASSLDPGLGGAFYGYTF.

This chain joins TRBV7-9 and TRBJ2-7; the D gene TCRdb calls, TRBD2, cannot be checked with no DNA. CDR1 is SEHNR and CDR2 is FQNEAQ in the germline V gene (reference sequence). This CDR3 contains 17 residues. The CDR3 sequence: CASSLGTSGTGVYEQYF.

CDR3: CASSHRVTDTQYF. The chain is built from TRBV4-3 and TRBJ2-3; TCRdb indicates TRBD1, and absent DNA this call remains unverified. From germline, CDR1 is LGHNA and CDR2 YSLEER. This CDR3 has 13 amino acids.

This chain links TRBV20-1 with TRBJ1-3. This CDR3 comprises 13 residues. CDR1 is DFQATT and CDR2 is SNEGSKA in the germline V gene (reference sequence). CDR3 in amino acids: CSARTLAGNTIYF.

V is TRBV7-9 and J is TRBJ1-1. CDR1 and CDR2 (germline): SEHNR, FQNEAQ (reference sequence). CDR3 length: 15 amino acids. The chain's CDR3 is CASSASGALNTEAFF.

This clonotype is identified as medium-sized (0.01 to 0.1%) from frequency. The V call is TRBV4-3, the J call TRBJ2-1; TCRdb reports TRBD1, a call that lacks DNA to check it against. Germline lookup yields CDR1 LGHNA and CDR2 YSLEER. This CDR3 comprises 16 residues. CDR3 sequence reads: CASSQETQGAYNEQFF.

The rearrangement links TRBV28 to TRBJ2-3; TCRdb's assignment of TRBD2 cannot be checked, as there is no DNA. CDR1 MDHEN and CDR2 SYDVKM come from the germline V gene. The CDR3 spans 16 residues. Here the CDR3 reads CASSPGLAGGADTQYF. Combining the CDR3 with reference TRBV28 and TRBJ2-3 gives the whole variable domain DVKVTQSSRYLVKRTGEKVFLECVQDMDHENMFWYRQDPGLGLRLIYFSYDVKMKEKGDIPEGYSVSREKKERFSLILESASTNQTSMYLCASSPGLAGGADTQYFGPGTRLTVL.